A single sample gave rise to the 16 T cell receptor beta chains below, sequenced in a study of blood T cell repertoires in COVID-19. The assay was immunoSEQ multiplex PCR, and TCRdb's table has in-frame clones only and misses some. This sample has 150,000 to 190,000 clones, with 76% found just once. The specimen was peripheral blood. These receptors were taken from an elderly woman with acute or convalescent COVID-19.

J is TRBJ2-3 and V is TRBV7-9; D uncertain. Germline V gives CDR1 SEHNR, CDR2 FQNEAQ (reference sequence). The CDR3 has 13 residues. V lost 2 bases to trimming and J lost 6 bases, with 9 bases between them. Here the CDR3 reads CASSLSVADTQYF. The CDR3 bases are TGTGCCAGCAGCTTAAGCGTAGCTGATACGCAGTATTTT. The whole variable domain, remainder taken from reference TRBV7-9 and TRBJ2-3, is DTGVSQNPRHKITKRGQNVTFRCDPISEHNRLYWYRQTLGQGPEFLTYFQNEAQLEKSRLLSDRFSAERPKGSFSTLEIQRTEQGDSAMYLCASSLSVADTQYFGPGTRLTVL.

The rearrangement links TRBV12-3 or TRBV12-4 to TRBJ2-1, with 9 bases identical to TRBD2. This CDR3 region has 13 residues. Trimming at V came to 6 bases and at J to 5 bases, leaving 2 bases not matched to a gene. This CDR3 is CASRAGGHNEQFF. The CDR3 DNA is TGTGCCAGCAGAGCGGGGGGCCACAATGAGCAGTTCTTC.

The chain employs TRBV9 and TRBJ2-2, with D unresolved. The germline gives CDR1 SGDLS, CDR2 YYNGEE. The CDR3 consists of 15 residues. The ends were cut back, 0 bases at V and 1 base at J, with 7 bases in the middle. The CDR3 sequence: CASSVVIGNTGELFF. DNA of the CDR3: TGTGCCAGCAGCGTAGTCATCGGGAACACCGGGGAGCTGTTTTTT.

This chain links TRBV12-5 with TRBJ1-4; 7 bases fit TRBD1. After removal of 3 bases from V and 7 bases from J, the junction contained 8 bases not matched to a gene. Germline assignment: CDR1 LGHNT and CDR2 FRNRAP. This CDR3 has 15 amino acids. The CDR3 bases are TGTGCTAGTGGTTTTAACACAGGGGTAGGTGAAAAACTGTTTTTT. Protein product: CASGFNTGVGEKLFF. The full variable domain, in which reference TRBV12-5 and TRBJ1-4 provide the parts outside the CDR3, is DARVTQTPRHKVTEMGQEVTMRCQPILGHNTVFWYRQTMMQGLELLAYFRNRAPLDDSGMPKDRFSAEMPDATLATLKIQPSEPRDSAVYFCASGFNTGVGEKLFFGSGTQLSVL.

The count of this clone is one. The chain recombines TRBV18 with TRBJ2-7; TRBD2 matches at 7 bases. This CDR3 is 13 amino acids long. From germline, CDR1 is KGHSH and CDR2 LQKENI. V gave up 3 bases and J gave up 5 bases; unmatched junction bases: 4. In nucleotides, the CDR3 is TGTGCCAGCTCACCTCCGGGAGGAAACGAGCAGTACTTC. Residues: CASSPPGGNEQYF.

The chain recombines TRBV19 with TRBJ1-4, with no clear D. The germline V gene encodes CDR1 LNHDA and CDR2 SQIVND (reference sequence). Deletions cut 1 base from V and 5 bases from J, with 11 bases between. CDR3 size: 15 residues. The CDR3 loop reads CASSIARPGNEKLFF. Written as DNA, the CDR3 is TGTGCCAGTAGTATAGCCCGTCCAGGAAATGAAAAACTGTTTTTT.

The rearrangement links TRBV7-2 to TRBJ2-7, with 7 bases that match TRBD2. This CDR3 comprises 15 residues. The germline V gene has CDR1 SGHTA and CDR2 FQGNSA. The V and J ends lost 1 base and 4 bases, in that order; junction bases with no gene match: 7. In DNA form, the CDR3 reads TGTGCCAGCAGCTTAGGGCGGGAGTCTAGGTACGAGCAGTACTTC. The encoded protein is CASSLGRESRYEQYF.

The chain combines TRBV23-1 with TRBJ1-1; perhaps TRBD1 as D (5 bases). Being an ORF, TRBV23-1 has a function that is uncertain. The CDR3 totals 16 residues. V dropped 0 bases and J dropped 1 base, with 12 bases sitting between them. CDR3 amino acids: CASSQSKGRRNTEAFF. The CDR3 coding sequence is TGCGCCAGCAGTCAATCGAAGGGGCGGCGGAACACTGAAGCTTTCTTT.

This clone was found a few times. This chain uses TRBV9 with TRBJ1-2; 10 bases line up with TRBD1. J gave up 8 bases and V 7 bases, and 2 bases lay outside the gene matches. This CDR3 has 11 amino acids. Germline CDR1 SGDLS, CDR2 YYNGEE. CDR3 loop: CASGTGEGYTF. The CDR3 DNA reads TGTGCCAGCGGGACAGGGGAAGGCTACACCTTC.

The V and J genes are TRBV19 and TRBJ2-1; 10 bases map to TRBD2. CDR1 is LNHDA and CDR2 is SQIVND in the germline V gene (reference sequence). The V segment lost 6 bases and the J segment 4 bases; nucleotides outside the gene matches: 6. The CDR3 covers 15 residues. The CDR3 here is CASRYGTSVYNEQFF. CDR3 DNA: TGTGCCAGTAGGTACGGGACTAGCGTGTACAATGAGCAGTTCTTC.

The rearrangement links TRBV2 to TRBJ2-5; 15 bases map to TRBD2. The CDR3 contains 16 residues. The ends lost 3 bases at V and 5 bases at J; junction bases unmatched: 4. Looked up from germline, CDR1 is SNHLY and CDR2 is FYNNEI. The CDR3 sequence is CASSEGLAGGVETQYF. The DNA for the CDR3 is TGTGCCAGCAGTGAGGGACTAGCGGGGGGTGTTGAGACCCAGTACTTC. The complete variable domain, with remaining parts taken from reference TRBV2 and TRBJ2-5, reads EPEVTQTPSHQVTQMGQEVILRCVPISNHLYFYWYRQILGQKVEFLVSFYNNEISEKSEIFDDQFSVERPDGSNFTLKIRSTKLEDSAMYFCASSEGLAGGVETQYFGPGTRLLVL.

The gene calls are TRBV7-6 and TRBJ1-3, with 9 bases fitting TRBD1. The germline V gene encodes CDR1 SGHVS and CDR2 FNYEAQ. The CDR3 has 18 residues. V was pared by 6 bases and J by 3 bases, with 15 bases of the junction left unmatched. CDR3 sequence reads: CASSSYPRDRVGGNTIYF. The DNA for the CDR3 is TGTGCCAGCAGTTCTTATCCCCGGGACAGGGTCGGTGGAAACACCATATATTTT.

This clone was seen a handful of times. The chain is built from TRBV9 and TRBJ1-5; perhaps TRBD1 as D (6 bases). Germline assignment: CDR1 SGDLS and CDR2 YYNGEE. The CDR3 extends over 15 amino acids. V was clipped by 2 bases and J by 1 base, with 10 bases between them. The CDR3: CASSVDSLSNQPQHF. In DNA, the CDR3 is TGTGCCAGCAGCGTGGACAGCCTGAGCAATCAGCCCCAGCATTTT.

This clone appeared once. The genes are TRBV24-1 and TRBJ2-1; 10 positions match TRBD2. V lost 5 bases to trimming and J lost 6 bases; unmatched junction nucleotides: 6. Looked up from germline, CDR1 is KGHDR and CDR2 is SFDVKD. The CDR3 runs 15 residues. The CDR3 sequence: CATSGSGRAPNEQFF. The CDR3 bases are TGTGCCACCAGTGGGAGCGGGAGGGCCCCCAATGAGCAGTTCTTC.

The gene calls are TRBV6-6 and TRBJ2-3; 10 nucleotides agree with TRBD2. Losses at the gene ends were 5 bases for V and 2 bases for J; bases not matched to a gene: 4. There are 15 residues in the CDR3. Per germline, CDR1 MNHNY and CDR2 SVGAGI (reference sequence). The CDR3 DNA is TGTGCCAGCAGTCAAGGGACTAGCGTCACAGATACGCAGTATTTT. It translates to CASSQGTSVTDTQYF.

Here the CDR3 DNA reads TGTGCCAGTAGTGACGGGACATCCGCGGTCCTGAGCAATCAGCCCCAGCATTTT. Its translation: CASSDGTSAVLSNQPQHF. V and J are TRBV19 and TRBJ1-5; a possible D gene is TRBD1 (6 bases). The CDR3 has 18 amino acids. V was pared by 5 bases and J by 1 base, with 21 bases between. Germline lookup yields CDR1 LNHDA and CDR2 SQIVND (reference sequence).